Below, 3 T cell receptor beta chains from the same sample are listed, as sequenced in a study of T cell changes during pregnancy in multiple sclerosis. The repertoire was sequenced with immunoSEQ multiplex PCR; TCRdb's copy has only in-frame clones and lacks some. The repertoire holds approximately 130,000 clones, with roughly 97% as singletons. The specimen was peripheral blood, collected after pregnancy. These TCRs come from a female donor with multiple sclerosis, enrolled in a pregnancy study.

V and J are TRBV7-9 and TRBJ2-3; 8 nucleotides align to TRBD1. V lost 5 bases and J lost 5; bases outside the gene matches: 12. The CDR3 has 16 amino acids. Per germline, CDR1 SEHNR and CDR2 FQNEAQ (reference sequence). CDR3 in DNA: TGTGCCAGCAGCGCCCGGACAGGGAATCAGGGAGATACGCAGTATTTT. Its translation: CASSARTGNQGDTQYF.

The chain combines TRBV18 with TRBJ1-2; TRBD1 agrees at 12 bases. CDR3 length: 18 residues. The germline gives CDR1 KGHSH, CDR2 LQKENI. The V and J ends lost 2 bases and 4 bases, in that order; junction bases with no gene match: 11. The DNA for the CDR3 is TGTGCCAGCTCACCATGGGGACAGGGGGCTTCAACCTCCTATGGCTACACCTTC. It specifies CASSPWGQGASTSYGYTF.

This clone appeared a single time. The chain is built from TRBV6-4 and TRBJ2-3; D gene uncertain. The CDR3 extends over 14 amino acids. Germline V gene data show CDR1 as MRHNA and CDR2 as SNTAGT. Here the CDR3 DNA reads TGTCCCGAACGCGTATACTCACGCACAGATACGCAGTATTTT. The encoded protein is CPERVYSRTDTQYF.